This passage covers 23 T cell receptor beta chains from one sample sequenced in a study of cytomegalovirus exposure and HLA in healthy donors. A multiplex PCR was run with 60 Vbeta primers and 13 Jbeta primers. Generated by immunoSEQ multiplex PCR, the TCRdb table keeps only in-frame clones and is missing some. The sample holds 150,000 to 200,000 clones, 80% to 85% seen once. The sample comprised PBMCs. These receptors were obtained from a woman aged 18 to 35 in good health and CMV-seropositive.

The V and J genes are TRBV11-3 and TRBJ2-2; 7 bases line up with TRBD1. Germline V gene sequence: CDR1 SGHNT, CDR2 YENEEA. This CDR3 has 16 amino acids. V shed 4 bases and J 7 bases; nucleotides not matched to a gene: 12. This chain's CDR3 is CASSSGDRELGGELFF. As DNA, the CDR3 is TGTGCCAGCAGCTCAGGAGACAGGGAGTTGGGCGGGGAGCTGTTTTTT.

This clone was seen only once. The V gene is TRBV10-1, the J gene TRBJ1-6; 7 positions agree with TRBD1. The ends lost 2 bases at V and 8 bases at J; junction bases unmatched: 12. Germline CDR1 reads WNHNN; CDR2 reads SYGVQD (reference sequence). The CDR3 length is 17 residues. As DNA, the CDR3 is TGCGCCAGCAGTGAGCCCAGGGACAGAGTGGGGGATTCACCCCTCCACTTT. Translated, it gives CASSEPRDRVGDSPLHF.

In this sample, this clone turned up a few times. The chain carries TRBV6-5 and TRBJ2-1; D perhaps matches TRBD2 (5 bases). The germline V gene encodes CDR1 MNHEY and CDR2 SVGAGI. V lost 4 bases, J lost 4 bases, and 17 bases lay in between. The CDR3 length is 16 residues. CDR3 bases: TGTGCCAGCAGTTTTCTCTCCCGCTCGGGGTACAATGAGCAGTTCTTC. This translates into CASSFLSRSGYNEQFF.

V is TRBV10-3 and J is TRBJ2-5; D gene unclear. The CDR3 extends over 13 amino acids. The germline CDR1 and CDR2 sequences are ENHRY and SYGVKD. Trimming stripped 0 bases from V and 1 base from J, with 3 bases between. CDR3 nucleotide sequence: TGTGCCATCAGTGAGTCCTTCCAAGAGACCCAGTACTTC. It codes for CAISESFQETQYF.

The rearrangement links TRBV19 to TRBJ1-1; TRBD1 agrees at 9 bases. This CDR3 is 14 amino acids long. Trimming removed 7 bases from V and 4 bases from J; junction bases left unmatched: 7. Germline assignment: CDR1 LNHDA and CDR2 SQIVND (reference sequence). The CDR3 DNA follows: TGTGCCAGTATTCGAAACAGGGGGCTCACTGAAGCTTTCTTT. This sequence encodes CASIRNRGLTEAFF.

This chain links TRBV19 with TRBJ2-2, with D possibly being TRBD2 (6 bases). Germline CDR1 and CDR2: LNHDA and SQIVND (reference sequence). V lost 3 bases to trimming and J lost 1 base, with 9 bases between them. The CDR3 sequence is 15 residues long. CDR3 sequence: CASSILGGNTGELFF. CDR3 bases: TGTGCCAGTAGTATCCTCGGGGGGAACACCGGGGAGCTGTTTTTT.

CDR3 protein: CASSLHQTSEAFF. The DNA of the CDR3 is TGTGCCAGCAGCTTACACCAAACAAGTGAAGCTTTCTTT. The V call is TRBV7-3, the J call TRBJ1-1, with D uncertain. CDR1 is SGHTA, CDR2 FQGTGA, per germline. This CDR3 has 13 residues. Trimming left V 2 bases short and J 7 bases short, with 11 bases between.

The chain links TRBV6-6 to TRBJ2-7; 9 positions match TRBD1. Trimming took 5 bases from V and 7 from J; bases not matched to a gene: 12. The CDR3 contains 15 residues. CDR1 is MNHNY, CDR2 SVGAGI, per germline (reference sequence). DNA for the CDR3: TGTGCCAGCAGTACACCGGACAGGGGCCATCGGGAGCAGTACTTC. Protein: CASSTPDRGHREQYF.

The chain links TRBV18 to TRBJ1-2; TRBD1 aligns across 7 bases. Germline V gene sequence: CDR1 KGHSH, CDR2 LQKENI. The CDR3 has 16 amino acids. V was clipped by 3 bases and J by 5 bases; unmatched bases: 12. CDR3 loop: CASSPWDSWISYGYTF. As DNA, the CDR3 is TGTGCCAGCTCACCGTGGGACAGTTGGATCTCTTATGGCTACACCTTC. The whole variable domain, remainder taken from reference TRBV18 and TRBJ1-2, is NAGVMQNPRHLVRRRGQEARLRCSPMKGHSHVYWYRQLPEEGLKFMVYLQKENIIDESGMPKERFSAEFPKEGPSILRIQQVVRGDSAAYFCASSPWDSWISYGYTFGSGTRLTVV.

The CDR3 coding sequence is TGTGCCAGCAGCCAAGAATGGACAGGCTCCAATGGCTACACCTTC. As protein: CASSQEWTGSNGYTF. The chain is built from TRBV4-2 and TRBJ1-2, with 7 nucleotides matching TRBD1. J lost 6 bases, V lost 0 bases, and 7 bases had no gene match. This CDR3 has 15 residues. CDR1 and CDR2 from the germline V gene are LGHNA and YNFKEQ.

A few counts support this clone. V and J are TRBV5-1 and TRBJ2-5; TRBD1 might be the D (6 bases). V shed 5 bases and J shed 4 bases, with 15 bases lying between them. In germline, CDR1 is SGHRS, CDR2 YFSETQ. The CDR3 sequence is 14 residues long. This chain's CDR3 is CASSSDRVTETQYF. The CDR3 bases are TGCGCCAGCAGTTCGGACAGAGTGACAGAGACCCAGTACTTC.

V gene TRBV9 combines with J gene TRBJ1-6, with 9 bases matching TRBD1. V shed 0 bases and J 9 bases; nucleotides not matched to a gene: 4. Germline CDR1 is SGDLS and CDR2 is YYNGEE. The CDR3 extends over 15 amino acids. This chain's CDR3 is CASSVGGQGGSPLHF. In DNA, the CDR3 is TGTGCCAGCAGCGTAGGGGGACAGGGTGGTTCACCCCTCCACTTT.

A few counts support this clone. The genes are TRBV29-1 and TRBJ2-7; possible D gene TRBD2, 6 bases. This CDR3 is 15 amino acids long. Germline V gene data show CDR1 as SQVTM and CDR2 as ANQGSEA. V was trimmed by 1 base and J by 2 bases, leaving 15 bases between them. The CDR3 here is CSVEGVADTTYEQYF. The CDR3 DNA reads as TGCAGCGTTGAAGGAGTAGCGGATACCACCTACGAGCAGTACTTC.

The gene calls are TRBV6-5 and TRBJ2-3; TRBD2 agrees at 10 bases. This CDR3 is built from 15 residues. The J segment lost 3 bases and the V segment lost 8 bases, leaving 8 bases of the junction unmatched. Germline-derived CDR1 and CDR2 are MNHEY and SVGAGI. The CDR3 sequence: CASASGTSVTDTQYF. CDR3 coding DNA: TGTGCCAGCGCCTCCGGGACTAGCGTGACAGATACGCAGTATTTT.

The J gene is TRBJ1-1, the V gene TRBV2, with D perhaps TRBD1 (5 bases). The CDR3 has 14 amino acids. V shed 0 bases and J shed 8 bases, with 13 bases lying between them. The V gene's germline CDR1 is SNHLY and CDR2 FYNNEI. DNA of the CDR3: TGTGCCAGCAGTGAAGCAACAGGATCCCTAGAAGCTTTCTTT. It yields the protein CASSEATGSLEAFF.

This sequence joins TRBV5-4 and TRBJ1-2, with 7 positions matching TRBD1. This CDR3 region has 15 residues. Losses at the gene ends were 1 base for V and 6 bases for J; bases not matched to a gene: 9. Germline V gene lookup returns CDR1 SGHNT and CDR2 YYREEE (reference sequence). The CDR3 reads CASSLLGQKRNGYTF. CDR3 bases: TGTGCCAGCAGCTTGTTGGGACAGAAAAGAAATGGCTACACCTTC.

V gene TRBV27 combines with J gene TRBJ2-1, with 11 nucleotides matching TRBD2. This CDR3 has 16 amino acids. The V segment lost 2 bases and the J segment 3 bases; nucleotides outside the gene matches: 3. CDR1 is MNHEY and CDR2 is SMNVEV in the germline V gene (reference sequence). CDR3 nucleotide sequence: TGTGCCAGCAGTTTAGTTAGCGGGGGGGTCTACAATGAGCAGTTCTTC. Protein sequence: CASSLVSGGVYNEQFF.

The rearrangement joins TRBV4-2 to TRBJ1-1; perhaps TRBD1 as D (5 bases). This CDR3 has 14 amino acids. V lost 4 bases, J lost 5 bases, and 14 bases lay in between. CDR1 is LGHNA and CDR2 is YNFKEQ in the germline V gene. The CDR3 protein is CASSPIGDGTEAFF. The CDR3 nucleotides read TGTGCCAGCAGCCCCATAGGGGATGGAACTGAAGCTTTCTTT.

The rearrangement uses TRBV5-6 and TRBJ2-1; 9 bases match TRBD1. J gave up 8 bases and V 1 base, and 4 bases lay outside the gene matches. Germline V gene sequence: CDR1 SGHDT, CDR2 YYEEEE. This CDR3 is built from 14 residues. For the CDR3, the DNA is TGTGCCAGCAGCTTGTGGACAGGGGAATATGAGCAGTTCTTC. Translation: CASSLWTGEYEQFF.

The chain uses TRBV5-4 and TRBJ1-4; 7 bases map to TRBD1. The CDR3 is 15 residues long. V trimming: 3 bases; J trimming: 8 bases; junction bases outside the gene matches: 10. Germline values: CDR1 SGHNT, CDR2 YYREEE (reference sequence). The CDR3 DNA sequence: TGTGCCAGCAGCTCCTTGAGACAGGGAGGAGAAAAACTGTTTTTT. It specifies CASSSLRQGGEKLFF.

CDR3 protein: CASSTPGQSYEAFF. The CDR3 DNA sequence: TGTGCCAGCAGCACACCGGGACAGAGCTATGAAGCTTTCTTT. This chain uses TRBV11-2 with TRBJ1-1, with 7 bases fitting TRBD1. Trimming at V came to 5 bases and at J to 7 bases, leaving 10 bases not matched to a gene. CDR1 SGHAT and CDR2 FQNNGV come from the germline V gene. The CDR3 consists of 14 residues.

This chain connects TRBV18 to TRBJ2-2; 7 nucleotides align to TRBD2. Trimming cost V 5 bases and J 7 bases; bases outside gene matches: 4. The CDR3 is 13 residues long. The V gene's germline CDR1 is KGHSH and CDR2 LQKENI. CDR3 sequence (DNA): TGTGCCAGCTCAGGTACTAGCGACGGGGAGCTGTTTTTT. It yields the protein CASSGTSDGELFF.

The CDR3 sequence is CATSLAGGFNEQFF. DNA of the CDR3: TGTGCCACCTCTCTAGCGGGGGGATTCAATGAGCAGTTCTTC. The rearrangement links TRBV7-3 to TRBJ2-1; 11 nucleotides line up with TRBD2. CDR3 length: 14 amino acids. Trimming at V came to 10 bases and at J to 6 bases, leaving 8 bases not matched to a gene. Germline-derived CDR1 and CDR2 are SGHTA and FQGTGA. The full variable domain, its missing parts supplied by reference TRBV7-3 and TRBJ2-1, is GAGVSQTPSNKVTEKGKYVELRCDPISGHTALYWYRQSLGQGPEFLIYFQGTGAADDSGLPNDRFFAVRPEGSVSTLKIQRTERGDSAVYLCATSLAGGFNEQFFGPGTRLTVL.